Presented here are 18 T cell receptor beta chains from one specimen sequenced in a study of identical twins. TCRdb re-called the 5' RACE reads with MiXCR, one entry per CDR3 protein. The top ten hold around 12% of the sample, which has roughly 720,000 distinct CDR3 sequences, around a sixth seen once. These data were also filed under a second study, of T cells expressing NK-cell markers.

The material sequenced was PBMCs. The receptors were gathered from a woman under 30 in good health.

This clonotype was picked up a small number of times. This chain joins TRBV5-1 and TRBJ2-7; D ambiguous. Germline assignment: CDR1 SGHRS and CDR2 YFSETQ. The CDR3 consists of 16 residues. V lost 2 bases and J 3 bases, leaving 18 bases between the germline ends. The CDR3 DNA follows: TGCGCCAGCAGCTTAGGTAGGACGACCGATTTCTACGAGCAGTACTTC. It translates to CASSLGRTTDFYEQYF.

This clonotype was observed a few times. The V call is TRBV12-3 or TRBV12-4, the J call TRBJ1-2; no reliable D call. V was shortened by 5 bases and J by 6 bases, with 7 bases between the two germline ends. The CDR3 runs 11 residues. The CDR3 nucleotides read TGTGCCAGCAGTCGGGCAGATGGCTACACCTTC. Translated: CASSRADGYTF.

This clonotype was found a few times. This chain uses TRBV30 with TRBJ2-5; 9 nucleotides align to TRBD2. This CDR3 is 13 amino acids long. After removal of 0 bases from V and 13 bases from J, the junction contained 9 bases not matched to a gene. Per germline, CDR1 GTSNPN and CDR2 SVGIG (reference sequence). The CDR3 DNA is TGTGCCTGGAGTGTACAAAGAAGCGGGAGGATGTACTTC. As protein: CAWSVQRSGRMYF.

This clonotype was counted between two and nine times. The V and J genes are TRBV7-9 and TRBJ2-5; D gene uncertain. V was clipped by 0 bases and J by 2 bases, with 7 bases between them. CDR3 length equals 14 residues. The germline gives CDR1 SEHNR, CDR2 FQNEAQ (reference sequence). CDR3 sequence: CASSLAARQETQYF. CDR3 DNA sequence: TGTGCCAGCAGCTTAGCGGCCAGGCAAGAGACCCAGTACTTC.

This clonotype was found a few times. DNA for the CDR3: TGTGCCAGCAGTTTATTAGGGTACAATGGCTACACCTTC. Translation gives CASSLLGYNGYTF. The chain carries TRBV12-3 or TRBV12-4 and TRBJ1-2; D is ambiguous. V lost 2 bases and J 6 bases, leaving 10 bases between the germline ends. This CDR3 comprises 13 residues.

The chain is built from TRBV6-5 and TRBJ2-2, with TRBD2 identical over 12 bases. CDR3 size: 15 residues. CDR1 and CDR2 (germline): MNHEY, SVGAGI. Losses at the gene ends were 4 bases for V and 6 bases for J; bases not matched to a gene: 3. The DNA of the CDR3 is TGTGCCAGCAGTTCTAGCGGGAGGGCCTCCGGGGAGCTGTTTTTT. It translates to CASSSSGRASGELFF.

The chain links TRBV5-1 to TRBJ2-1; no clear D gene. The CDR3 has 13 residues. In germline, CDR1 is SGHRS, CDR2 YFSETQ. The ends were cut back, 0 bases at V and 9 bases at J, with 10 bases in the middle. The CDR3 nucleotides are TGCGCCAGCAGCTTGGTCACTCAGCGTGAGCAGTTCTTC. This encodes CASSLVTQREQFF.

The chain recombines TRBV7-2 with TRBJ2-7; 14 bases are shared with TRBD2. The germline gives CDR1 SGHTA, CDR2 FQGNSA. This CDR3 is 15 amino acids long. Trimming removed 5 bases from V and 4 bases from J; junction bases left unmatched: 4. The DNA of the CDR3 is TGTGCCAGCAGCGGTAGACTAGCGGGAGGGTACGAGCAGTACTTC. Its translation is CASSGRLAGGYEQYF.

The chain employs TRBV4-3 and TRBJ1-2; a weak D match, TRBD1 (5 bases). The CDR3 covers 15 residues. Trimming left V 0 bases short and J 2 bases short, with 10 bases between. The germline CDR1 and CDR2 sequences are LGHNA and YSLEER. The CDR3 protein is CASSQDQGRNYGYTF. Written as DNA, the CDR3 is TGCGCCAGCAGCCAAGATCAGGGACGGAACTATGGCTACACCTTC.

This chain uses TRBV12-3 or TRBV12-4 with TRBJ1-4, with D perhaps matching TRBD1 (5 bases). The V end was cut by 5 bases, the J end by 5 bases, with 12 bases between. The CDR3 consists of 14 residues. The CDR3, as DNA: TGTGCCAGCAGTGGGACGGTTCGAAATGAAAAACTGTTTTTT. It yields the protein CASSGTVRNEKLFF.

The rearrangement joins TRBV5-5 to TRBJ2-3, with D tentatively TRBD1 (5 bases). Germline V CDR1 and CDR2: SGHKS, YYEKEE (reference sequence). The CDR3 length is 14 residues. With 4 bases removed from V and 5 bases from J, the gap between germline ends came to 14 bases. CDR3 amino acids: CASSLGLKGDTQYF. The CDR3 DNA reads as TGTGCCAGCAGCCTGGGGCTCAAGGGAGATACGCAGTATTTT.

The chain joins TRBV7-2 to TRBJ2-7, with D hard to call. The CDR3 is made up of 14 amino acids. V was cut by 1 base and J by 2 bases, with 9 bases left in between. Germline-derived CDR1 and CDR2 are SGHTA and FQGNSA. The CDR3 loop reads CASSLGLTTYEQYF. The CDR3 nucleotides read TGTGCCAGCAGCTTAGGGCTGACGACCTACGAGCAGTACTTC.

This clonotype was detected only a few times. The V and J genes are TRBV20-1 and TRBJ2-1; 16 bases are a match to TRBD2. CDR3 size: 16 residues. CDR1 and CDR2 (germline): DFQATT, SNEGSKA (reference sequence). V shed 6 bases, J shed 8 bases, and the junction held 10 bases outside the gene matches. The DNA of the CDR3 is TGCAGTGCGTATCCGGGACTAGCGGGGGGGACGGATGAGCAGTTCTTC. It specifies CSAYPGLAGGTDEQFF.

This clonotype has more than one count but fewer than ten. CDR3: CASSPGLKEETQYF. The CDR3 DNA sequence: TGTGCCAGCAGCCCCGGACTAAAAGAAGAGACCCAGTACTTC. The chain couples TRBV7-3 to TRBJ2-5; D may be TRBD2 (6 bases). The CDR3 totals 14 residues. Trimming removed 5 bases at V and 3 bases at J, with 13 bases between. From germline, CDR1 is SGHTA and CDR2 FQGTGA.

The rearrangement joins TRBV6-2 or TRBV6-3 to TRBJ1-1; a possible D gene is TRBD1 (6 bases). The length of the CDR3 is 12 residues. V was cut by 1 base and J by 11 bases, with 11 bases left in between. In germline, CDR1 is MNHEY, CDR2 SVGEGT. CDR3 coding DNA: TGTGCCAGCAGTTACTTCGAGGGGGGTGCTTTCTTT. The encoded protein is CASSYFEGGAFF.

This clonotype was counted between two and nine times. V is TRBV15 and J is TRBJ2-1; unclear D gene. This CDR3 is 15 amino acids long. V lost 4 bases to trimming and J lost 4 bases, with 14 bases between them. Germline-derived CDR1 and CDR2 are LNHNV and YYDKDF (reference sequence). CDR3 nucleotides: TGTGCCACCAGCACAGCAGGCGGAACATACAATGAGCAGTTCTTC. It yields the protein CATSTAGGTYNEQFF. The entire variable domain, with the rest obtained from reference TRBV15 and TRBJ2-1, is as follows: DAMVIQNPRYQVTQFGKPVTLSCSQTLNHNVMYWYQQKSSQAPKLLFHYYDKDFNNEADTPDNFQSRRPNTSFCFLDIRSPGLGDTAMYLCATSTAGGTYNEQFFGPGTRLTVL.

V gene TRBV29-1 combines with J gene TRBJ1-2, with D unresolved. Looked up from germline, CDR1 is SQVTM and CDR2 is ANQGSEA. This CDR3 is built from 13 residues. V was shortened by 4 bases and J by 4 bases, with 13 bases between the two germline ends. In nucleotides, the CDR3 is TGCAGCGTTGGAGAGTCCCCCAGCTATGGCTACACCTTC. The encoded protein is CSVGESPSYGYTF.

In this sample, this clonotype turned up a few times. The chain employs TRBV24-1 and TRBJ2-2; D is unresolved. Trimming cost V 4 bases and J 4 bases, with 9 bases left between them. The length of the CDR3 is 14 residues. In germline, CDR1 is KGHDR, CDR2 SFDVKD. The CDR3, as DNA: TGTGCCACCAGTGACTTTCCACGCACCGGGGAGCTGTTTTTT. This gives the protein CATSDFPRTGELFF.